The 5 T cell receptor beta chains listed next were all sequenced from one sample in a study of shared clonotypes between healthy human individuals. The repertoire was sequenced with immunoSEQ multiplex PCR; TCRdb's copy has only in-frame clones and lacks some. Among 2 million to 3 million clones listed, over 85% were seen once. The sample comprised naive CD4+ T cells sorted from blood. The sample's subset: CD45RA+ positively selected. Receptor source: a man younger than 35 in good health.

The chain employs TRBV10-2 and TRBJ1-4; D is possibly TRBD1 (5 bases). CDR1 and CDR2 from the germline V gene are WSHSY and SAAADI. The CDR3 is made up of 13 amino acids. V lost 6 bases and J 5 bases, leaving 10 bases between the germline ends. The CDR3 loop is CASRRGENEKLFF. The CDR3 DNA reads TGCGCCAGCAGGCGAGGGGAGAATGAAAAACTGTTTTTT.

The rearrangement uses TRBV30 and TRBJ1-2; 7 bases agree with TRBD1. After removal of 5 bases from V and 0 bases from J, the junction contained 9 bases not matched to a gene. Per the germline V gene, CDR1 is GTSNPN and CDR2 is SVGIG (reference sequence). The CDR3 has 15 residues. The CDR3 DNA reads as TGTGCCTGGGAGGGGGGGGACAGAGCTAACTATGGCTACACCTTC. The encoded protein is CAWEGGDRANYGYTF.

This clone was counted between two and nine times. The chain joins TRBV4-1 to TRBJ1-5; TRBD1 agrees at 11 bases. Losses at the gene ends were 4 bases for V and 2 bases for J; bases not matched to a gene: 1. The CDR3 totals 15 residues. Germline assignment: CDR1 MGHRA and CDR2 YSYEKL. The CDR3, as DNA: TGCGCCAGCAGCCTGGGACAGGGGGGCAATCAGCCCCAGCATTTT. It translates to CASSLGQGGNQPQHF.

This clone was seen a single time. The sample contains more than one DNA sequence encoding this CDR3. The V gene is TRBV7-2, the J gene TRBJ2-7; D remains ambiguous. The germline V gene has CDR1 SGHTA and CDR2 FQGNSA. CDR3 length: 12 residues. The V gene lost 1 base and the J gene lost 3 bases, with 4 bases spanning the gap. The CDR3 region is CASSLVSYEQYF. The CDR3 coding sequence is TGTGCCAGCAGCTTAGTGAGCTACGAGCAGTACTTC.

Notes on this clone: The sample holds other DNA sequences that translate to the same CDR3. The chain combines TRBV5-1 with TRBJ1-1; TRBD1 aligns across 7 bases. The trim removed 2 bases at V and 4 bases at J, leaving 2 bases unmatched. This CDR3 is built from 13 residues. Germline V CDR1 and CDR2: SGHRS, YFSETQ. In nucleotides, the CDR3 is TGCGCCAGCAGCTTCCCAGGGGGCACTGAAGCTTTCTTT. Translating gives CASSFPGGTEAFF.